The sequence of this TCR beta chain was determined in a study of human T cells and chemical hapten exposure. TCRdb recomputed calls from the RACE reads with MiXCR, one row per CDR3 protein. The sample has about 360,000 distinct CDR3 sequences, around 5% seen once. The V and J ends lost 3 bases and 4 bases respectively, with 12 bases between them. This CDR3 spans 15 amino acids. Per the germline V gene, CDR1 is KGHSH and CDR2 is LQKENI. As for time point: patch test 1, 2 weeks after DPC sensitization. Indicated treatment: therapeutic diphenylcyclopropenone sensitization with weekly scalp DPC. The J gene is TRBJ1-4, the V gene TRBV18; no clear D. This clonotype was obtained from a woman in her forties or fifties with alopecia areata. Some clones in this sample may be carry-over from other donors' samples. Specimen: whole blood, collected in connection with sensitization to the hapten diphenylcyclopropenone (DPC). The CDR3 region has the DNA TGTGCCAGCTCACCGGAACTCAGGTTTAATGAAAAACTGTTTTTT. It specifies CASSPELRFNEKLFF. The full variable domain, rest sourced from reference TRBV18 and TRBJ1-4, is NAGVMQNPRHLVRRRGQEARLRCSPMKGHSHVYWYRQLPEEGLKFMVYLQKENIIDESGMPKERFSAEFPKEGPSILRIQQVVRGDSAAYFCASSPELRFNEKLFFGSGTQLSVL.